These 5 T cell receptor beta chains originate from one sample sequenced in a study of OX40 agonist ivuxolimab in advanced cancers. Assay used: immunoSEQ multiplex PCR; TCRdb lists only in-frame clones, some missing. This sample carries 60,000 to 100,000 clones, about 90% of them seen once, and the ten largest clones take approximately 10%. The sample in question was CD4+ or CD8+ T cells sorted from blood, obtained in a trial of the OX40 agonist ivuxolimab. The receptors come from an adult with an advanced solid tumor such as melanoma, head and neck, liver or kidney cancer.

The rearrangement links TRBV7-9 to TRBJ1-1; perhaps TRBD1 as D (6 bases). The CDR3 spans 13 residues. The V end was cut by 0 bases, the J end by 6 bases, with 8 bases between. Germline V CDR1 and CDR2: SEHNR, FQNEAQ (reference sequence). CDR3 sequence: CASSLATGSEAFF. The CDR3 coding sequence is TGTGCCAGCAGCTTAGCGACAGGCTCTGAAGCTTTCTTT.

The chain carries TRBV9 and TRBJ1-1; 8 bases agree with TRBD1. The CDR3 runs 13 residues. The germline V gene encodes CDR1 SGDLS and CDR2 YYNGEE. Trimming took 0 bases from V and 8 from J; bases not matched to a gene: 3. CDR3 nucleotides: TGTGCCAGCAGCGTAGGACAGGGGTGGGAAGCTTTCTTT. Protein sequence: CASSVGQGWEAFF.

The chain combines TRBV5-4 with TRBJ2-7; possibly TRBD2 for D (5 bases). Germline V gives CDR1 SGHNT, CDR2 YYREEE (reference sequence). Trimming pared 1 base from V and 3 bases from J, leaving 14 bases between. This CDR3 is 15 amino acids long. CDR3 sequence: CASSLFAGRLYEQYF. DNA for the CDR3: TGTGCCAGCAGCTTGTTCGCGGGCCGACTCTACGAGCAGTACTTC.

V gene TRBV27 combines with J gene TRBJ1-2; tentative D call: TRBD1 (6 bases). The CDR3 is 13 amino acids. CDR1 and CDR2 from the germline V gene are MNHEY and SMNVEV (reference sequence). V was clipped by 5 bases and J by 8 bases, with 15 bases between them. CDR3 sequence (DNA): TGTGCCAGCAGTCTTGACAGGCTGGGGGGCTACACCTTC. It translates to CASSLDRLGGYTF.

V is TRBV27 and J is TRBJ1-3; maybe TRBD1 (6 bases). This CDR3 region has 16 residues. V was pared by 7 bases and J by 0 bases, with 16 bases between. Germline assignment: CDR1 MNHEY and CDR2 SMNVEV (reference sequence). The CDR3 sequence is CASKLSPGVSGNTIYF. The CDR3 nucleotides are TGTGCCAGCAAGCTATCCCCAGGGGTCTCTGGAAACACCATATATTTT.